These 6 T cell receptor beta chains originate from one sample sequenced in a study of blood T cell repertoires in COVID-19. TCRdb's copy holds only in-frame clones and misses some; the assay was immunoSEQ multiplex PCR. Of about 190,000 clones detected, 86% appear once; the ten largest clones hold approximately 25%. Sequencing was performed on PBMCs or T cells enriched from blood (not recorded which). The receptors were sampled from a middle-aged woman in a cohort exposed to, infected with or recovered from COVID-19 (not recorded which).

In nucleotides, the CDR3 is TGTGCCAGCAGCCAATATACAGGGGGATCTGGAAACACCATATATTTT. Amino acid sequence: CASSQYTGGSGNTIYF. This rearrangement joins TRBV14 to TRBJ1-3; 8 bases agree with TRBD1. The CDR3 has 16 residues. Trimming removed 2 bases from V and 1 base from J; junction bases left unmatched: 4. In germline, CDR1 is SGHDN, CDR2 FVKESK. The variable domain in full, completed from reference TRBV14 and TRBJ1-3, reads EAGVTQFPSHSVIEKGQTVTLRCDPISGHDNLYWYRRVMGKEIKFLLHFVKESKQDESGMPNNRFLAERTGGTYSTLKVQPAELEDSGVYFCASSQYTGGSGNTIYFGEGSWLTVV.

This chain links TRBV6-1 with TRBJ1-4; D might be TRBD1 (5 bases). The ends were cut back, 2 bases at V and 8 bases at J, with 21 bases in the middle. CDR1 MNHNS and CDR2 SASEGT come from the germline V gene. The length of the CDR3 is 17 residues. CDR3 loop: CASSEPVLTAPWEKLFF. The DNA of the CDR3 is TGTGCCAGCAGTGAACCGGTGTTGACAGCCCCGTGGGAAAAACTGTTTTTT.

This chain uses TRBV7-6 with TRBJ2-1; a weak D match, TRBD2 (5 bases). The V and J ends lost 5 bases and 5 bases respectively, with 10 bases between them. This CDR3 is built from 13 residues. Germline lookup yields CDR1 SGHVS and CDR2 FNYEAQ. CDR3 coding DNA: TGTGCCAGCAGCCAAGACGGGAACAATGAGCAGTTCTTC. It specifies CASSQDGNNEQFF.

This chain links TRBV2 with TRBJ1-4; weak D call: TRBD1 (5 bases). The V gene's germline CDR1 is SNHLY and CDR2 FYNNEI. Trimming removed 4 bases at V and 5 bases at J, with 14 bases between. This CDR3 comprises 15 residues. CDR3 sequence: CASSGSQGENEKLFF. The DNA for the CDR3 is TGTGCCAGCAGTGGATCCCAGGGCGAGAATGAAAAACTGTTTTTT.

In its sample, this clone was seen a few times. The V call is TRBV2, the J call TRBJ1-2; no clear D gene. This CDR3 spans 13 amino acids. Germline loops: CDR1 SNHLY, CDR2 FYNNEI. V was cut by 6 bases and J by 4 bases, with 12 bases left in between. This CDR3 reads CASSPGSLYGYTF. The CDR3 coding sequence is TGTGCCAGCAGCCCCGGGTCCCTCTATGGCTACACCTTC.

V and J are TRBV5-1 and TRBJ2-5; D may be TRBD1 (5 bases). This CDR3 spans 14 amino acids. CDR1 SGHRS and CDR2 YFSETQ come from the germline V gene. Trimming shortened V by 1 base and J by 3 bases, and 10 bases separated the two germline ends. The CDR3 DNA reads TGCGCCAGCAGCTTGAGACAGTCCGAAGAGACCCAGTACTTC. It yields the protein CASSLRQSEETQYF. The full variable domain, with the rest looked up from reference TRBV5-1 and TRBJ2-5, is KAGVTQTPRYLIKTRGQQVTLSCSPISGHRSVSWYQQTPGQGLQFLFEYFSETQRNKGNFPGRFSGRQFSNSRSEMNVSTLELGDSALYLCASSLRQSEETQYFGPGTRLLVL.